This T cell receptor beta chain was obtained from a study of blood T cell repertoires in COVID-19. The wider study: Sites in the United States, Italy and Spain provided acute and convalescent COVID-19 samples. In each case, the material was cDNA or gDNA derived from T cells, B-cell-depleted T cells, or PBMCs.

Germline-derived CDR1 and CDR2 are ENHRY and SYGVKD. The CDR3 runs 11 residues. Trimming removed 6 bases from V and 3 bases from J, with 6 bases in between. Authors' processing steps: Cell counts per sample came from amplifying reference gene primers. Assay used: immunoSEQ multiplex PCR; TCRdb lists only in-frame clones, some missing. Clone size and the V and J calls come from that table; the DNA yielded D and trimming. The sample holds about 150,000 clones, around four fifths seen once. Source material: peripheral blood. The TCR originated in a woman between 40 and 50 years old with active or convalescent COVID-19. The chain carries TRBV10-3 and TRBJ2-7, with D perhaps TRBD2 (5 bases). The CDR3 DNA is TGTGCCATCAGGAGGGACTACGAGCAGTACTTC. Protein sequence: CAIRRDYEQYF.